Below, one T cell receptor (beta chain) is given with its context. Losses at the gene ends were 6 bases for V and 5 bases for J; bases not matched to a gene: 12. CDR3 size: 14 residues. Germline-derived CDR1 and CDR2 are SQVTM and ANQGSEA. In making TCR cDNA, 5'RACE template switching added a universal primer site and UMIs to it. Each CDR3 protein is one row after TCRdb ran MiXCR on the 5' RACE reads. The table has 150,000 to 200,000 distinct CDR3 sequences, 11% seen once. The entry originates in a study of T cells after yellow fever vaccination. Sequencing was performed on CD8+ T cells sorted from PBMCs, taken 15 days after the yellow fever booster vaccination. The chain combines TRBV29-1 with TRBJ2-5, with 7 bases identical to TRBD2. This TCR was recovered from a man younger than 35 who received the YFV17D yellow fever vaccine. CDR3 protein: CSVDATIGGETQYF. In DNA form, the CDR3 reads TGCAGCGTCGACGCGACGATCGGGGGGGAGACCCAGTACTTC.